A selection of T cell receptor beta chains follows, all from one sample in a study of T cell responses to AZD1222 COVID-19 vaccine. This table comes from immunoSEQ multiplex PCR, and its TCRdb copy is limited to in-frame clones, with some not included. The table has 140,000 or so clones, around nine tenths seen once. The sequencing used peripheral blood, collected on day 0 of AZD1222 vaccination. Receptor source: an adult in good health. Both conserved end residues are part of each CDR3. The D gene is left open where the match is weak. Clone size is given for some rows only: seen once, a few or many times, or a class if the clone is expanded.

V: TRBV7-2; length: 15; J: TRBJ2-1; size: -; D: -; DNA: TGTGCCAGCAGCTCAGATATTGCGCCCTACAATGAGCAGTTCTTC; CDR3: CASSSDIAPYNEQFF
V: TRBV19; length: 12; J: TRBJ1-2; size: -; D: -; DNA: TGTGCCAGTAGTATTCGGACGGAAGGCTACACCTTC; CDR3: CASSIRTEGYTF
V: TRBV7-2; length: 14; J: TRBJ1-2; size: -; D: -; DNA: TGTGCCAGCAGTTACGAGGGGTCGAACTATGGCTACACCTTC; CDR3: CASSYEGSNYGYTF
V: TRBV6-2/TRBV6-3; length: 17; J: TRBJ2-1; size: -; D: TRBD2; DNA: TGTGCCAGCAGTTACCCGGGCGGGACTAGCGGGACTGGTGAGCAGTTCTTC; CDR3: CASSYPGGTSGTGEQFF
V: TRBV4-1; length: 15; J: TRBJ2-3; size: few; D: TRBD2; DNA: TGCGCCAGCAGCCAAGGACTAGCGGGAGTTGGAACGCAGTATTTT; CDR3: CASSQGLAGVGTQYF
V: TRBV28; length: 12; J: TRBJ1-5; size: -; D: -; DNA: TGTGCCAGCAGTTTACTAATGGGGCCCCAGCATTTT; CDR3: CASSLLMGPQHF
V: TRBV6-5; length: 15; J: TRBJ1-2; size: -; D: -; DNA: TGTGCCAGCACCCCTGCGGGGGGCGTAGGCTATGGCTACACCTTC; CDR3: CASTPAGGVGYGYTF
V: TRBV9; length: 16; J: TRBJ2-1; size: -; D: TRBD2; DNA: TGTGCCAGCAGCGTAAGGACAACTAGCGGGAGGAGCGAGCAGTTCTTC; CDR3: CASSVRTTSGRSEQFF
V: TRBV3-1/TRBV3-2; length: 13; J: TRBJ2-7; size: -; D: -; DNA: TGTGCCAGCAGCCTTTTACTGACCTACGAGCAGTACTTC; CDR3: CASSLLLTYEQYF
V: TRBV6-5; length: 12; J: TRBJ1-1; size: -; D: -; DNA: TGTGCCAGCAGGGGACGGTGGAATGAAGCTTTCTTT; CDR3: CASRGRWNEAFF
V: TRBV5-1; length: 14; J: TRBJ2-5; size: -; D: TRBD2; DNA: TGCGCCAGCAGCTCGGGACTAGCGGGGGAGACCCAGTACTTC; CDR3: CASSSGLAGETQYF
V: TRBV30; length: 15; J: TRBJ1-4; size: few; D: -; DNA: TGTGCCTGGACCCCTTACACCTCAACTAATGAAAAACTGTTTTTT; CDR3: CAWTPYTSTNEKLFF
V: TRBV7-2; length: 13; J: TRBJ2-7; size: few; D: -; DNA: TGTGCCAGCAAACACTACCTAGAAGACGAGCAGTACTTC; CDR3: CASKHYLEDEQYF
V: TRBV18; length: 15; J: TRBJ2-7; size: -; D: -; DNA: TGTGCCAGCTCACCGCCCGGGCTCCCCTCCTACGAGCAGTACTTC; CDR3: CASSPPGLPSYEQYF
V: TRBV24-1; length: 11; J: TRBJ2-7; size: -; D: -; DNA: TGTGCCACCAAGGACCTCTACGAGCAGTACTTC; CDR3: CATKDLYEQYF
V: TRBV19; length: 11; J: TRBJ2-5; size: -; D: -; DNA: TGTGCCAGTAGTTTGAGAGAGACCCAGTACTTC; CDR3: CASSLRETQYF
V: TRBV14; length: 17; J: TRBJ1-1; size: -; D: TRBD1; DNA: TGTGCCAGCAGCCAAGTTTTACAGGGGGTGGCGAACACTGAAGCTTTCTTT; CDR3: CASSQVLQGVANTEAFF
V: TRBV7-9; length: 16; J: TRBJ2-5; size: -; D: TRBD2; DNA: TGTGCCAGCAGCTTACCTCGTGCTAGCGGGCAAGAGACCCAGTACTTC; CDR3: CASSLPRASGQETQYF
V: TRBV7-2; length: 15; J: TRBJ1-1; size: -; D: TRBD1; DNA: TGTGCCAGCAGCTTATGGGCAGGGGGGAACACTGAAGCTTTCTTT; CDR3: CASSLWAGGNTEAFF
V: TRBV9; length: 13; J: TRBJ1-2; size: -; D: -; DNA: TGTGCCAGCGCAAAGAGTTCTAACTATGGCTACACCTTC; CDR3: CASAKSSNYGYTF
V: TRBV5-1; length: 16; J: TRBJ2-1; size: -; D: TRBD2; DNA: TGCGCCAGCAGCCCCCTCACTAGCGGGAGTAGGAATGAGCAGTTCTTC; CDR3: CASSPLTSGSRNEQFF
V: TRBV2; length: 15; J: TRBJ1-5; size: -; D: -; DNA: TGTGCCAGCAGGGAGGAGGACCTGGGCAATCAGCCCCAGCATTTT; CDR3: CASREEDLGNQPQHF
V: TRBV4-1; length: 18; J: TRBJ1-3; size: -; D: -; DNA: TGCGCCAGCAGCCAAGTATCCGGGACCGCCCTCTCTGGAAACACCATATATTTT; CDR3: CASSQVSGTALSGNTIYF
V: TRBV18; length: 17; J: TRBJ2-1; size: -; D: TRBD1; DNA: TGTGCCAGCTCACCACCGACCAGGGGACAGGGGACCTATGAGCAGTTCTTC; CDR3: CASSPPTRGQGTYEQFF
V: TRBV6-6; length: 14; J: TRBJ2-7; size: -; D: -; DNA: TGTGCCAGCAGCTTAAACCCGGGCTCCTACGAGCAGTACTTC; CDR3: CASSLNPGSYEQYF
V: TRBV28; length: 11; J: TRBJ1-1; size: -; D: -; DNA: TGTGCCAGCAGTTCGGACAGTGAAGCTTTCTTT; CDR3: CASSSDSEAFF
V: TRBV29-1; length: 12; J: TRBJ2-3; size: -; D: -; DNA: TGCAGCGTCAGACCGCCCTCAGATACGCAGTATTTT; CDR3: CSVRPPSDTQYF
V: TRBV5-1; length: 17; J: TRBJ1-1; size: -; D: TRBD1; DNA: TGCGCCAGCAGCCCGTCATTGGGGACAGAATTCAACACTGAAGCTTTCTTT; CDR3: CASSPSLGTEFNTEAFF
V: TRBV6-1; length: 14; J: TRBJ1-1; size: -; D: -; DNA: TGTGCCAGCAGTGAAGCTAGGCCGAACACTGAAGCTTTCTTT; CDR3: CASSEARPNTEAFF
V: TRBV7-9; length: 16; J: TRBJ2-2; size: -; D: TRBD2; DNA: TGTGCCAGCAGCTCTCGACTAGCGGGAAGCACCGGGGAGCTGTTTTTT; CDR3: CASSSRLAGSTGELFF
V: TRBV9; length: 15; J: TRBJ2-7; size: -; D: TRBD2; DNA: TGTGCCAGCAGCGTAGCGGGGAGCGGGAGCGACGAGCAGTACTTC; CDR3: CASSVAGSGSDEQYF
V: TRBV19; length: 13; J: TRBJ1-1; size: -; D: -; DNA: TGTGCCAGTAGTAGAGTGGTGAACACTGAAGCTTTCTTT; CDR3: CASSRVVNTEAFF
V: TRBV6-2/TRBV6-3; length: 15; J: TRBJ2-7; size: -; D: TRBD2; DNA: TGTGCCAGCAGTATCGCTAGCGGGCTTGCCTACGAGCAGTACTTC; CDR3: CASSIASGLAYEQYF
V: TRBV18; length: 14; J: TRBJ1-2; size: -; D: TRBD1; DNA: TGTGCCAGCTCACCGGACAGGACTAACTATGGCTACACCTTC; CDR3: CASSPDRTNYGYTF
V: TRBV6-2/TRBV6-3; length: 15; J: TRBJ2-1; size: -; D: TRBD2; DNA: TGTGCCAGCAGTTACAGGACTAGCGGGCCCAGCGAGCAGTTCTTC; CDR3: CASSYRTSGPSEQFF
V: TRBV4-3; length: 14; J: TRBJ2-2; size: once; D: -; DNA: TGCGCCAGCAGCCATTCCGACTCCACCGGGGAGCTGTTTTTT; CDR3: CASSHSDSTGELFF
V: TRBV10-1; length: 13; J: TRBJ2-3; size: -; D: -; DNA: TGCGCCAGCAGTGCTAGCGGCACAGATACGCAGTATTTT; CDR3: CASSASGTDTQYF
V: TRBV7-9; length: 16; J: TRBJ1-1; size: -; D: TRBD1; DNA: TGTGCCAGCAGCTCGGACAGGGGCGGAGGGAACACTGAAGCTTTCTTT; CDR3: CASSSDRGGGNTEAFF
V: TRBV28; length: 16; J: TRBJ2-7; size: -; D: -; DNA: TGTGCCAGCAGTTTGTGGGAGAACGATGGGGCCTACGAGCAGTACTTC; CDR3: CASSLWENDGAYEQYF
V: TRBV6-5; length: 15; J: TRBJ1-6; size: -; D: TRBD1; DNA: TGTGCCAGCAGTTCTGAGGGGGCTGGGAATTCACCCCTCCACTTT; CDR3: CASSSEGAGNSPLHF